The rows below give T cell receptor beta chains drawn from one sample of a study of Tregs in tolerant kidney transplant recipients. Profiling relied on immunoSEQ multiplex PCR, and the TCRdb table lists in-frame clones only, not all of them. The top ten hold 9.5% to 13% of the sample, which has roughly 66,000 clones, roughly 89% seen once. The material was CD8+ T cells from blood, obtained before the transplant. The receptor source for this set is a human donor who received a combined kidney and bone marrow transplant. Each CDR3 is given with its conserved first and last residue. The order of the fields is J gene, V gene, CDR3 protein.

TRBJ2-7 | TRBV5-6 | CASSLKNSIRYEQYF
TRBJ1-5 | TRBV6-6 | CASRPEGSPGQPQHF
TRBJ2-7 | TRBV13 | CASSLTSGGVYEQYF
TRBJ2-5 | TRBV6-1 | CASSEHKGFSETQYF
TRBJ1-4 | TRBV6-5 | CASSYTEITTNEKLFF
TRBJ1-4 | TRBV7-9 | CASSLVSATNEKLFF
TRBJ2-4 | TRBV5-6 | CASSLAGLTLAKNIQYF
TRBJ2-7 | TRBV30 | CAWSIISSYEQYF
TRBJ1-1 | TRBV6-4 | CASSAGTGANTEAFF
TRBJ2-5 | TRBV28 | CASSLQETQYF
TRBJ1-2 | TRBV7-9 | CASRRQTGYDGYTF
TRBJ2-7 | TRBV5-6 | CASSLWSYPLYEQYF
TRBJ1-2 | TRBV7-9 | CASSSGLVYGYTF
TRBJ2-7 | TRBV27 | CASRTTANEQYF
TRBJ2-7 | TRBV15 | CATSRDRLAGDEQYF
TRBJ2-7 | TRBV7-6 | CASSPASGGSYEQYF
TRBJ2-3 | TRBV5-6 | CASSFPTSGREGESDTQYF